A selection of T cell receptor beta chains follows, all from one sample in a study of kidney transplant recipient with SARS-CoV-2 infection. TCRdb itself ran the reads through MiXCR, one entry per CDR3 protein. The table records approximately 240,000 distinct CDR3 sequences, about 28% of them present only once. The sequences come from a blood sample, collected at baseline and between days 110 and 120 from a kidney transplant recipient. Every receptor here comes from a young adult male patient who had COVID-19 and was a kidney transplant recipient. Some T cells here may be from the graft donor. Each CDR3 is given with its conserved first and last residue. A D gene is named only where the DNA matches it firmly. Not all rows give a size; the values are once, few, many and, for expanded clones, a class.

TRBD2	TRBV2	TRBJ2-7	few	TGTGCCAGCAGGGACGAGCAGTACCGGACTAGCGGCTCCTACGAGCAGTACTTC	CASRDEQYRTSGSYEQYF
TRBD1	TRBV19	TRBJ2-1	many	TGTGCCAGTAGTATAGTTCGGGACAGTAATAATGAGCAGTTCTTC	CASSIVRDSNNEQFF
.	TRBV11-3	TRBJ1-2	many	TGTGCCAGCAGCCTATGTGACGATCTCGGAAAGACCTATGGCTACACCTTC	CASSLCDDLGKTYGYTF
TRBD2	TRBV11-2	TRBJ2-2	many	TGTGCCAGCAGCTTAGTGTTCAGCGGGGCTGTCACCGGGGAGCTGTTTTTT	CASSLVFSGAVTGELFF
TRBD1	TRBV29-1	TRBJ2-5	many	TGCAGCCTCGACAGGGCTGAGGAGACCCAGTACTTC	CSLDRAEETQYF
.	TRBV11-3	TRBJ2-2	many	TGTGCCAGCAGCTGGGGGGTTAGGAACACCGGGGAGCTGTTTTTT	CASSWGVRNTGELFF
.	TRBV4-1	TRBJ2-2	many	TGCGCCAGCAGCCCGACGAGGCGGAGCACCGGGGAGCTGTTTTTT	CASSPTRRSTGELFF
.	TRBV7-8	TRBJ1-1	many	TGTGCCAGCAGCTCGCGCATGAGGGGGAGCACTGAAGCTTTCTTT	CASSSRMRGSTEAFF
TRBD1	TRBV18	TRBJ2-1	many	TGTGCCAGCTCACCGGGACAGGGCATCTCCTACAATGAGCAGTTCTTC	CASSPGQGISYNEQFF
.	TRBV3-1	TRBJ2-5	many	TGTGCCAGCAGCTGCGGCTCTCCCATTTCTTTCTCTGAGACCCAGTACTTC	CASSCGSPISFSETQYF
.	TRBV7-9	TRBJ1-1	few	TGTGCCAGCAGCTTAGCCCTCCCCATGAACACTGAAGCTTTCTTT	CASSLALPMNTEAFF
TRBD1	TRBV28	TRBJ1-2	many	TGTGCTAGCCAGTCCGGGACAGGGTCTGGCTACACCTTC	CASQSGTGSGYTF
TRBD1	TRBV9	TRBJ1-6	once	TGTGCCAGCAGCGAGGGGGTCAGGGGGAATTCACCCCTCCACTTT	CASSEGVRGNSPLHF
.	TRBV19	TRBJ1-1	many	TGTGCCAGTATCTCCGAATTGAACACTGAAGCTTTCTTT	CASISELNTEAFF
.	TRBV9	TRBJ2-3	.	TGTGCCAGCAGCGTTAAAACCTGGCCGAGCACAGATACGCAGTATTTT	CASSVKTWPSTDTQYF
.	TRBV6-1	TRBJ2-7	many	TGTGCCACCCGATCCGCCGTTTACGAGCAGTACTTC	CATRSAVYEQYF
.	TRBV27	TRBJ1-1	many	TGTGCCAGCAGTTTATCAGAGGGGGGTGGGACTGAAGCTTTCTTT	CASSLSEGGGTEAFF
TRBD1	TRBV28	TRBJ2-5	once	TGTGCCAGCAGTCTCTTGGGACAGACTCCAGAGACCCAGTACTTC	CASSLLGQTPETQYF
.	TRBV28	TRBJ2-7	many	TGTGCCAGCAGTTTCTATCCAGCGAGCTCCTACGAGCAGTACTTC	CASSFYPASSYEQYF
.	TRBV3-1	TRBJ2-2	many	TGTGCCAGCAGCGCTCCTGGTCCCATTTCAGGCTTGACCGGGGAGCTGTTTTTT	CASSAPGPISGLTGELFF
.	TRBV5-4	TRBJ1-2	few	TGTGCCAGCTATGGTAGCGTACCAGGAAAGACCTATGGCTACACCTTC	CASYGSVPGKTYGYTF
TRBD2	TRBV30	TRBJ2-4	few	TGTGCCTGGAGTGGGACTAGCGGCAAAAACATTCAGTACTTC	CAWSGTSGKNIQYF
.	TRBV27	TRBJ2-1	few	TGTGCCAGCAGTTTAACTCCGAGGGGCCATGAGCAGTTCTTC	CASSLTPRGHEQFF
.	TRBV11-3	TRBJ1-1	once	TGTGCCAGCGGCTCACAGGCCGACACTATATACATCAAGGGCACTGAAGCTTTCTTT	CASGSQADTIYIKGTEAFF
.	TRBV19	TRBJ1-2	many	TGTGCCAGTAGTATAGGAGGGGTGGACTATGGCTACACCTTC	CASSIGGVDYGYTF
.	TRBV7-6	TRBJ2-5	few	TGTGCCAGCAGCTTAGGGCTGGAGACCCAGTACTTC	CASSLGLETQYF
.	TRBV6-9	TRBJ1-2	many	TGTGCCAGCAGTTTGTTTTTGCCTTACGGAAAGACCTATGGCTACACCTTC	CASSLFLPYGKTYGYTF
TRBD1	TRBV12-3/TRBV12-4	TRBJ1-2	many	TGTGCCAGCAGAAATGGACAGGGGTGGCGTAACTATGGCTACACCTTC	CASRNGQGWRNYGYTF
TRBD2	TRBV5-5	TRBJ2-1	few	TGTGCCAGCAGCTTGCCGGGACTAGCGGGGAACAACAATGAGCAGTTCTTC	CASSLPGLAGNNNEQFF
TRBD1	TRBV27	TRBJ1-1	once	TGTGCCAGCAGGACAGGGTTGAACACTGAAACTTTCTTT	CASRTGLNTETFF
TRBD1	TRBV28	TRBJ2-7	many	TGTGCCAGCAGTTTAATAAGGGGGCCGAAAACAGCGGACGAGCAGTACTTC	CASSLIRGPKTADEQYF
.	TRBV4-2	TRBJ2-1	many	TGTGCCAGCAGCCAAGAAGGGTATGGACAGATTTACAATGAGCAGTTCTTC	CASSQEGYGQIYNEQFF
.	TRBV9	TRBJ1-2	many	TGTGCCAGCAGCAGGAGTGCTTATGGCTACACCTTC	CASSRSAYGYTF
.	TRBV23-1	TRBJ1-2	many	TGCGCCAGCAGTCTGCTGCGGCTACGCAGAAAGACCTATGGCTACACCTTC	CASSLLRLRRKTYGYTF
.	TRBV6-5	TRBJ2-3	many	TGTGCCAGCAGGCTACGACTTGGGGGCATGGGAGCAGATACGCAGTATTTT	CASRLRLGGMGADTQYF
.	TRBV3-1	TRBJ1-2	few	TGTGCCAGCAGCGTGGAAGACACCCTTCGAAAGACCTATGGCTACACCTTC	CASSVEDTLRKTYGYTF
.	TRBV3-1	TRBJ1-5	many	TGTGCCAGCAGCCAAGGGACCGGGCTCCCCAATCAGCCCCAGCATTTT	CASSQGTGLPNQPQHF
.	TRBV28	TRBJ2-5	many	TGTGCCAGCAGTGGGGCTCTGGGGGAGACCCAGTACTTC	CASSGALGETQYF
.	TRBV12-3/TRBV12-4	TRBJ2-7	many	TGTGCCAGCAGTACTACATGGCCCGAGCAGTACTTC	CASSTTWPEQYF